What follows is one TCR beta chain and its context. Each sample yielded at least 6 million isolated PBMCs. Samples each yielded at least 6 micrograms of total RNA. The sample is drawn from a study of blood T cells in healthy people across ages. Study-wide background: With template switching, about one barcoded beta molecule was captured per two T cells.

A second PCR of roughly 7 to 11 cycles used a sample-barcoded 5' primer and a J-beta primer mix. TCRdb fed the 5' RACE reads into MiXCR, producing one record per CDR3 protein. The sample lists about 640,000 distinct CDR3 sequences; under 65% were seen once. CDR3 length equals 12 residues. Trimming cost V 3 bases and J 5 bases, with 8 bases left between them. In germline, CDR1 is DFQATT, CDR2 SNEGSKA (reference sequence). This receptor was obtained from a man between 60 and 75 years old in good health. This chain connects TRBV20-1 to TRBJ2-1; D unresolved. Source material: blood. DNA of the CDR3: TGCAGTGCTAGGCCTCACCACAATGAGCAGTTCTTC. It specifies CSARPHHNEQFF.